The source of this T cell receptor beta chain is a study of PD-L1 blockade in urothelial cancer. Across the whole study: Of 29 to 30 patients, some 25 were males with bladder-origin urothelial cancer. Reported median T cell count for blood samples was around 140,000.

Added to each PCR by spiking were synthetic TCR analog templates. Profiled with immunoSEQ multiplex PCR; TCRdb holds only in-frame clones, not every one. Among some 43,000 clones listed, around 84% were seen once. A few counts support this clone. V was clipped by 5 bases and J by 1 base; unmatched bases: 9. The CDR3 covers 16 residues. In germline, CDR1 is MDHEN, CDR2 SYDVKM. As for time point: pretreatment peripheral blood. Metastatic or locally advanced urothelial carcinoma was present in the patients. The rearrangement links TRBV28 to TRBJ1-1, with TRBD1 identical over 8 bases. The sequencing here drew on PBMCs, taken around atezolizumab (anti-PD-L1) treatment. This clonotype was obtained from a man aged 55-75 years with urothelial cancer. The CDR3 DNA reads TGTGCCAGCAGTCTCCGGCAGGGGGCCGGGAACACTGAAGCTTTCTTT. Amino acid sequence: CASSLRQGAGNTEAFF.